The rows below give T cell receptor beta chains drawn from one sample of a study of blood T cell repertoires in COVID-19. The data were produced by immunoSEQ multiplex PCR, yet TCRdb's version contains in-frame clones alone and is incomplete. In the table there are over 130,000 clones, 80% to 85% of which are singletons. Source material: peripheral blood. The receptor source for this set is a woman aged 80 or older with acute or convalescent COVID-19. CDR3s include the opening cysteine and the closing phenylalanine or tryptophan. Each record gives: J gene, V gene, clone size, D gene, CDR3 DNA, CDR3 protein. A D gene is named only where the DNA matches it firmly. Part of the rows lack a size; the others show once, few, many or a class for expanded clones.

j_call: TRBJ1-6
v_call: TRBV20-1
clone_size: -
d_call: -
cdr3_nt: TGCAGTGCTAGTGGGAGGGGATTACATAATTCACCCCTCCACTTT
cdr3_aa: CSASGRGLHNSPLHF

j_call: TRBJ1-2
v_call: TRBV12-3/TRBV12-4
clone_size: -
d_call: -
cdr3_nt: TGTGCCAGCAGGTCACGACAGACAGGTGGCTACACCTTC
cdr3_aa: CASRSRQTGGYTF

j_call: TRBJ1-1
v_call: TRBV20-1
clone_size: -
d_call: -
cdr3_nt: TGCAGGGTAGTTAGGGGTTTTGGAGCTTTCTTT
cdr3_aa: CRVVRGFGAFF

j_call: TRBJ2-1
v_call: TRBV19
clone_size: -
d_call: TRBD2
cdr3_nt: TGTGCCAGTAGTACTCAGACTAGCGGGGAGCAGTTCTTC
cdr3_aa: CASSTQTSGEQFF

j_call: TRBJ2-5
v_call: TRBV5-8
clone_size: -
d_call: TRBD1
cdr3_nt: TGTGCCAGCAGCCCGGGACAGACAATCCAAGAGACCCAGTACTTC
cdr3_aa: CASSPGQTIQETQYF

j_call: TRBJ2-3
v_call: TRBV29-1
clone_size: -
d_call: TRBD2
cdr3_nt: TGCAGCGTGCGGACTAGCGGTCCCACGGATACGCAGTATTTT
cdr3_aa: CSVRTSGPTDTQYF

j_call: TRBJ2-2
v_call: TRBV3-1/TRBV3-2
clone_size: once
d_call: TRBD2
cdr3_nt: TGTGCCAGCAGCCTGGGACTAGCCCAGAACACCGGGGAGCTGTTTTTT
cdr3_aa: CASSLGLAQNTGELFF

j_call: TRBJ2-7
v_call: TRBV18
clone_size: -
d_call: TRBD1
cdr3_nt: TGTGCCAGCTCACGAAGGCCACCGGGACAGGGGACCTACGAGCAGTACTTC
cdr3_aa: CASSRRPPGQGTYEQYF

j_call: TRBJ2-1
v_call: TRBV15
clone_size: -
d_call: TRBD2
cdr3_nt: TGTGCCACCAGCAGCCGGACTAGCCGCTACAATGAGCAGTTCTTC
cdr3_aa: CATSSRTSRYNEQFF

j_call: TRBJ1-2
v_call: TRBV28
clone_size: -
d_call: -
cdr3_nt: TGTGCCAGCAGTTTAGTTCCAGTTTACTATGGCTACACCTTC
cdr3_aa: CASSLVPVYYGYTF

j_call: TRBJ1-5
v_call: TRBV2
clone_size: few
d_call: -
cdr3_nt: TGTGCCAGCAGTGGTTGGAGGGATAGCAATCAGCCCCAGCATTTT
cdr3_aa: CASSGWRDSNQPQHF

j_call: TRBJ2-7
v_call: TRBV7-8
clone_size: -
d_call: TRBD2
cdr3_nt: TGTGCCAGCAGCTTAGCGTTGCTAGCGGAGTCAGGCTACGAGCAGTACTTC
cdr3_aa: CASSLALLAESGYEQYF

j_call: TRBJ1-1
v_call: TRBV5-1
clone_size: -
d_call: -
cdr3_nt: TGCGCCAGCATAGGGGTGTTGAACACTGAAGCTTTCTTT
cdr3_aa: CASIGVLNTEAFF

j_call: TRBJ2-2
v_call: TRBV11-3
clone_size: -
d_call: TRBD1
cdr3_nt: TGTGCCAGCAGCTTACCCAACTCCAGATGGACAGGGAACACCGGGGAGCTGTTTTTT
cdr3_aa: CASSLPNSRWTGNTGELFF

j_call: TRBJ2-5
v_call: TRBV10-3
clone_size: -
d_call: TRBD2
cdr3_nt: TGTGCCATCAGTACCTCTAAGCGGGAGCGGGAGACCCAGTACTTC
cdr3_aa: CAISTSKRERETQYF

j_call: TRBJ2-7
v_call: TRBV5-4
clone_size: once
d_call: -
cdr3_nt: TGTGCCAGCAGCGCCTTACAGGGCTCCGACTACGAGCAGTACTTC
cdr3_aa: CASSALQGSDYEQYF

j_call: TRBJ1-3
v_call: TRBV21-1
clone_size: few
d_call: -
cdr3_nt: TGTGCCAGCAGCAAACCGGCGGACACCATATATTTT
cdr3_aa: CASSKPADTIYF

j_call: TRBJ2-3
v_call: TRBV5-6
clone_size: -
d_call: -
cdr3_nt: TGTGCCAGCGGGGACCCAGGGGTATTAAGAGATACGCAGTATTTT
cdr3_aa: CASGDPGVLRDTQYF

j_call: TRBJ2-5
v_call: TRBV9
clone_size: -
d_call: TRBD1
cdr3_nt: TGTGCCAGCAGCGTAGTTGGGACAGGGGAAGAGACCCAGTACTTC
cdr3_aa: CASSVVGTGEETQYF

j_call: TRBJ1-3
v_call: TRBV5-1
clone_size: -
d_call: -
cdr3_nt: TGCGCCAGCAGCGAACGGGTCTCTGGAAACACCATATATTTT
cdr3_aa: CASSERVSGNTIYF

j_call: TRBJ2-5
v_call: TRBV7-2
clone_size: once
d_call: -
cdr3_nt: TGTGCCAGCAGCTTCCATGGGGGGGGGCTCGAGACCCAGTACTTC
cdr3_aa: CASSFHGGGLETQYF

j_call: TRBJ2-3
v_call: TRBV6-5
clone_size: -
d_call: TRBD1
cdr3_nt: TGTGCCAGCAGGGGGACAGGGGGCGCCACAGATACGCAGTATTTT
cdr3_aa: CASRGTGGATDTQYF

j_call: TRBJ2-5
v_call: TRBV7-2
clone_size: -
d_call: TRBD1
cdr3_nt: TGTGCCAGCAGCAAGCAGGGGGATGGTTGGGAGACCCAGTACTTC
cdr3_aa: CASSKQGDGWETQYF

j_call: TRBJ1-1
v_call: TRBV11-3
clone_size: -
d_call: -
cdr3_nt: TGTGCCAGCAGCTGGGCCGATAACACTGAAGCTTTCTTT
cdr3_aa: CASSWADNTEAFF

j_call: TRBJ1-6
v_call: TRBV18
clone_size: -
d_call: TRBD1
cdr3_nt: TGTGCCAGCTCACCGGGACAGAGCGATAATTCACCCCTCCACTTT
cdr3_aa: CASSPGQSDNSPLHF

j_call: TRBJ1-5
v_call: TRBV2
clone_size: -
d_call: -
cdr3_nt: TGTGCCAGCCAACAGGTCGTGGCCGGCAATCAGCCCCAGCATTTT
cdr3_aa: CASQQVVAGNQPQHF

j_call: TRBJ2-2
v_call: TRBV19
clone_size: -
d_call: -
cdr3_nt: TGTGCCAGTAATGGGGACAAAACAACGACGAACACCGGGGAGCTGTTTTTT
cdr3_aa: CASNGDKTTTNTGELFF

j_call: TRBJ1-6
v_call: TRBV28
clone_size: -
d_call: -
cdr3_nt: TGTGCCAGCAGAAGGTGGAGACTTAATTCACCCCTCCACTTT
cdr3_aa: CASRRWRLNSPLHF

j_call: TRBJ2-1
v_call: TRBV7-9
clone_size: once
d_call: TRBD2
cdr3_nt: TGTGCCAGCAGCTTCCCGGGACTAGCGGGAAAAGGGTTCGGGGCTGAGCAGTTCTTC
cdr3_aa: CASSFPGLAGKGFGAEQFF

j_call: TRBJ1-3
v_call: TRBV6-5
clone_size: -
d_call: -
cdr3_nt: TGTGCCAGTCAATTGGGGGGGCCTGGAAACACCATATATTTT
cdr3_aa: CASQLGGPGNTIYF

j_call: TRBJ2-7
v_call: TRBV5-1
clone_size: -
d_call: TRBD1
cdr3_nt: TGCGCCAGCAGCTCATCCGGGACAGCCTACGAGCAGTACTTC
cdr3_aa: CASSSSGTAYEQYF

j_call: TRBJ2-3
v_call: TRBV6-5
clone_size: -
d_call: TRBD2
cdr3_nt: TGTGCCAGCAGAAAAGGCGGGGGGGCGCAGTATTTT
cdr3_aa: CASRKGGGAQYF

j_call: TRBJ2-7
v_call: TRBV18
clone_size: -
d_call: -
cdr3_nt: TGTGCCAGCTCACCACTTTCCAGCTCCTACGAGCAGTACTTC
cdr3_aa: CASSPLSSSYEQYF

j_call: TRBJ1-3
v_call: TRBV18
clone_size: -
d_call: -
cdr3_nt: TGTGCCAGCTCCCCTACCGCGGGTAGGGCTGGAAACACCATATATTTT
cdr3_aa: CASSPTAGRAGNTIYF

j_call: TRBJ1-3
v_call: TRBV4-2
clone_size: -
d_call: TRBD1
cdr3_nt: TGTGCCAGCAGCCAAGGTAGGGGGCGGCTTGGAAACACCATATATTTT
cdr3_aa: CASSQGRGRLGNTIYF

j_call: TRBJ1-1
v_call: TRBV5-4
clone_size: few
d_call: -
cdr3_nt: TGTGCCAGCAGCTTGGACATTACTGAAGCTTTCTTT
cdr3_aa: CASSLDITEAFF

j_call: TRBJ2-7
v_call: TRBV11-2
clone_size: -
d_call: -
cdr3_nt: TGTGCCAGCAGCTTAGCTCCATGGGAGGACTCAGTTAGGCAGTACTTC
cdr3_aa: CASSLAPWEDSVRQYF

j_call: TRBJ2-1
v_call: TRBV5-1
clone_size: -
d_call: TRBD2
cdr3_nt: TGCGCCAGCAGACGGACTAGCGGGACCCCGAGCTCCTACAATGAGCAGTTCTTC
cdr3_aa: CASRRTSGTPSSYNEQFF

j_call: TRBJ2-5
v_call: TRBV6-5
clone_size: -
d_call: -
cdr3_nt: TGTGCCAGCAGTTACAGGCGGCTCGAGACCCAGTACTTC
cdr3_aa: CASSYRRLETQYF